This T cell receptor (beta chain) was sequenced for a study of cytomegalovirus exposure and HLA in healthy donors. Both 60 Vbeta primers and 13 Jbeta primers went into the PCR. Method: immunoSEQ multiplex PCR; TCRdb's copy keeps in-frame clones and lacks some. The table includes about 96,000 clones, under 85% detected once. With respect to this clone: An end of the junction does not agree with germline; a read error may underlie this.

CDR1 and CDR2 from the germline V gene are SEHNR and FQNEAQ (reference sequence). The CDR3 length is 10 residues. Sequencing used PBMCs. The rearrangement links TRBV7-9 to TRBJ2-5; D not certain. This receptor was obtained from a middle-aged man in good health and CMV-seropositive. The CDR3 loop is CSSSQETQYF. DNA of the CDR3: TGTTCCAGCAGTCAGGAGACCCAGTACTTC. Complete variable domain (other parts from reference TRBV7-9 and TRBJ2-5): DTGVSQNPRHKITKRGQNVTFRCDPISEHNRLYWYRQTLGQGPEFLTYFQNEAQLEKSRLLSDRFSAERPKGSFSTLEIQRTEQGDSAMYLCSSSQETQYFGPGTRLLVL.